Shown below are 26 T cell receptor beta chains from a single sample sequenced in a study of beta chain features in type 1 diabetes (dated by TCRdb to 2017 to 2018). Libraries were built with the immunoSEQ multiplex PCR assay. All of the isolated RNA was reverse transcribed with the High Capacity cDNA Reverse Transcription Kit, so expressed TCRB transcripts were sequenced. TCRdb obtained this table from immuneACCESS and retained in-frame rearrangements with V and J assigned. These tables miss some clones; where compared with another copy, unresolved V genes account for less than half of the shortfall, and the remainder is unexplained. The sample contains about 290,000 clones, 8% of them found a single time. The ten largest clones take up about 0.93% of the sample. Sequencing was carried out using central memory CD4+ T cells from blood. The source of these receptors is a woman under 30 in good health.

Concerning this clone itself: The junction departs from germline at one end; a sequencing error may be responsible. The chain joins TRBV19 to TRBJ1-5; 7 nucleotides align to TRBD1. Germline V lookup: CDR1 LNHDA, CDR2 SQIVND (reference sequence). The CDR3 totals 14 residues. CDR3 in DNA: TGTGCCAGTAGTATAAGGGACAGCAATCAGCCACAGCATTTT. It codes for CASSIRDSNQPQHF.

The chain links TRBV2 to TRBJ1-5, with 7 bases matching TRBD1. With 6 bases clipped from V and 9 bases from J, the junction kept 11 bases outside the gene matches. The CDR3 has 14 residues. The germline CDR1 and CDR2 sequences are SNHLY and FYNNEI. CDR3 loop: CASRYRQGLGPQHF. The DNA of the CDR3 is TGTGCCAGCAGGTACAGACAGGGCTTAGGGCCCCAGCATTTT.

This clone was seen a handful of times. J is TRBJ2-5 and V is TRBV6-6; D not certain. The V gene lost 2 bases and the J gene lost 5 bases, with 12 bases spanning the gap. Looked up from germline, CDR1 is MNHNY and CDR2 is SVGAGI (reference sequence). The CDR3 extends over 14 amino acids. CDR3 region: CASSYALGTETQYF. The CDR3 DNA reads TGTGCCAGCAGTTACGCTTTGGGTACGGAGACCCAGTACTTC.

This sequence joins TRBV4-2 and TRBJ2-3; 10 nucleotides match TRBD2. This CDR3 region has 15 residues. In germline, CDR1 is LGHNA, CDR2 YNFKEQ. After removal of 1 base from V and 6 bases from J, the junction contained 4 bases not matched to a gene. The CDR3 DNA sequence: TGTGCCAGCAGCCAAGGACTAGCGGGCCTGGATACGCAGTATTTT. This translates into CASSQGLAGLDTQYF.

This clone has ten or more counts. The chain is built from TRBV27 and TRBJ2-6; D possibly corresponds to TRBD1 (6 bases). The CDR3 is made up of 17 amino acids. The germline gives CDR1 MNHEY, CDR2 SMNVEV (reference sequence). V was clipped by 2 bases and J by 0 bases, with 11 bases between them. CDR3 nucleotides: TGTGCCAGCAGTTTAAACAGGGCCCACTCTGGGGCCAACGTCCTGACTTTC. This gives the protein CASSLNRAHSGANVLTF.

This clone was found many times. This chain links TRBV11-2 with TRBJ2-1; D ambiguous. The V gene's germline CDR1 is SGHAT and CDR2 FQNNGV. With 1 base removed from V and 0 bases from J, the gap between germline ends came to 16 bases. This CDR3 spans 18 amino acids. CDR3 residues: CASSLGVGRTSSYNEQFF. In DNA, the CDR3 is TGTGCCAGCAGCTTAGGAGTTGGCCGTACGAGCTCCTACAATGAGCAGTTCTTC.

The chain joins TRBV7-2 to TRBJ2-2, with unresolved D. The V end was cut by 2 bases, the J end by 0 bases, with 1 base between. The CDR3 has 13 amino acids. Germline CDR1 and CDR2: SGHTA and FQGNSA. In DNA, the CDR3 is TGTGCCAGCAGCTTACCGAACACCGGGGAGCTGTTTTTT. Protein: CASSLPNTGELFF.

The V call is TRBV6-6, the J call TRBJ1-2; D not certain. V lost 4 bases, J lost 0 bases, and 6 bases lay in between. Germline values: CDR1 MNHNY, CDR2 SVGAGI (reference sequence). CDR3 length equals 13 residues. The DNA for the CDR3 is TGTGCCAGCAGTTTAACACCTAACTATGGCTACACCTTC. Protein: CASSLTPNYGYTF.

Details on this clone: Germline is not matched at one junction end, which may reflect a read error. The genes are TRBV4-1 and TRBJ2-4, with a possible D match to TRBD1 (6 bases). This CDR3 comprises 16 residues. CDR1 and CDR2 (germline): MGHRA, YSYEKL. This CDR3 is CASSQDGTASGDIQYF. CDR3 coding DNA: TGTGCCAGCAGCCAAGATGGTACAGCCTCAGGGGACATTCAGTACTTC.

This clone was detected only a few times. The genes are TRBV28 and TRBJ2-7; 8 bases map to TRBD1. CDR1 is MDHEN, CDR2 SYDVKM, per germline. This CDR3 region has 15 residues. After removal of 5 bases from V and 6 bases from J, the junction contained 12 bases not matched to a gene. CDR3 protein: CASSMRQGMGGEQYV. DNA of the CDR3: TGTGCCAGCAGTATGAGACAGGGGATGGGGGGCGAGCAGTACGTC.

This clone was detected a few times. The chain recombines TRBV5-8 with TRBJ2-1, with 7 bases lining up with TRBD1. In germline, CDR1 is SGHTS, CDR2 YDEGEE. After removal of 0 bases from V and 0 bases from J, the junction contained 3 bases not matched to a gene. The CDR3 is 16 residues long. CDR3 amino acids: CASSLEGQFSYNEQFF. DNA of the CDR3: TGTGCCAGCAGCTTGGAGGGACAGTTCTCCTACAATGAGCAGTTCTTC.

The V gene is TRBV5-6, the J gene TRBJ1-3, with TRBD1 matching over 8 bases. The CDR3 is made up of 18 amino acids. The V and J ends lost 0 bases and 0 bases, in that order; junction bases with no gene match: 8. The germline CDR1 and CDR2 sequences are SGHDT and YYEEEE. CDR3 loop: CASSLAGTGTYSGNTIYF. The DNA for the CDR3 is TGTGCCAGCAGCTTGGCAGGGACAGGTACATACTCTGGAAACACCATATATTTT.

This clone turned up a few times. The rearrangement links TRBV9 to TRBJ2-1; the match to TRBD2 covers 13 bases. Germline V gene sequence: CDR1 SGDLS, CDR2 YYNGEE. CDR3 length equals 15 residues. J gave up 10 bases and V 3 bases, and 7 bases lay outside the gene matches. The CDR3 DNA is TGTGCCAGCAGCGAAGGGGGACTAGCGGGAACGGAGCAGTTCTTC. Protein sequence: CASSEGGLAGTEQFF.

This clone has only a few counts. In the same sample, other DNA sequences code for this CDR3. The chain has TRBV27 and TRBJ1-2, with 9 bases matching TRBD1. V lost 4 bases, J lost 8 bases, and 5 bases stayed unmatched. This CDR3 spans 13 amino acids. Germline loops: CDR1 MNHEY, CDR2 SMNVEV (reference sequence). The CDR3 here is CASSSGQGRGYTF. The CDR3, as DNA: TGTGCCAGCAGTTCTGGACAGGGGCGGGGCTACACCTTC.

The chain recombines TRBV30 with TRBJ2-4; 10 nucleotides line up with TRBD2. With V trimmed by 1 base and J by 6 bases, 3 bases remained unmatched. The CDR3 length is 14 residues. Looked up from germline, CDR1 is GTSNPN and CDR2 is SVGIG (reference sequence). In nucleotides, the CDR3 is TGTGCCTGGAGTGCGTCTAGCGGGAGAAACATTCAGTACTTC. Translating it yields CAWSASSGRNIQYF. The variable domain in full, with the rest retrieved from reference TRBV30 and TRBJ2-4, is SQTIHQWPATLVQPVGSPLSLECTVEGTSNPNLYWYRQAAGRGLQLLFYSVGIGQISSEVPQNLSASRPQDRQFILSSKKLLLSDSGFYLCAWSASSGRNIQYFGAGTRLSVL.

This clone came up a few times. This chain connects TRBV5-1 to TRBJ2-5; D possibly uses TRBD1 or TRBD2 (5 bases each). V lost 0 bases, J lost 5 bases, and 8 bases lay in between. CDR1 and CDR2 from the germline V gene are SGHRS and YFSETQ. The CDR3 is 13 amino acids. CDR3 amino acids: CASSLGWGETQYF. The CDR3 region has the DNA TGCGCCAGCAGCTTGGGCTGGGGGGAGACCCAGTACTTC.

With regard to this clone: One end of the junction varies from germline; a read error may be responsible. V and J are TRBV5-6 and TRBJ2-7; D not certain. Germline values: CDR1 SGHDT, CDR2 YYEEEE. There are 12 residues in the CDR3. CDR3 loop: CASYSNSYGQYF. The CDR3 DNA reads TGTGCCAGCTACAGCAACTCCTACGGGCAGTACTTC.

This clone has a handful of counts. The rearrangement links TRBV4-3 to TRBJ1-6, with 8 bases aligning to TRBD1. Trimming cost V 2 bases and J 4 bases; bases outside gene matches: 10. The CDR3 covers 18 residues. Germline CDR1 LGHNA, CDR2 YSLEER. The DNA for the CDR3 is TGCGCCAGCAGCCAACATCACGTACAGGGGGTGTATAATTCACCCCTCCACTTT. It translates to CASSQHHVQGVYNSPLHF.

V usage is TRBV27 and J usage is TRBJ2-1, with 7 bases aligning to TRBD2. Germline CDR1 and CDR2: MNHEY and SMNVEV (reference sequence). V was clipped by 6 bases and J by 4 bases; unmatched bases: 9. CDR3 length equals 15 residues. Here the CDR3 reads CASSPQSGKYNEQFF. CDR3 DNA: TGTGCCAGCAGCCCCCAAAGCGGGAAGTACAATGAGCAGTTCTTC.

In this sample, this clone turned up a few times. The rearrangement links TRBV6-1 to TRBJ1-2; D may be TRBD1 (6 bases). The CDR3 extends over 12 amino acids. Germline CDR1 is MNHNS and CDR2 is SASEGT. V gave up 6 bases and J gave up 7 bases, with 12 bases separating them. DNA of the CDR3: TGTGCCAGCAGGGAACAGGGAACTGGCTACACCTTC. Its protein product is CASREQGTGYTF.

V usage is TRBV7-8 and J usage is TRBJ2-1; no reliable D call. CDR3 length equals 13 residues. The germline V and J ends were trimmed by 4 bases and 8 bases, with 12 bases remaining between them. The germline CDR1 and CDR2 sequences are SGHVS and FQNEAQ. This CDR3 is CASSSADTDEQFF. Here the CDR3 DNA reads TGTGCCAGCAGCTCCGCTGATACGGATGAGCAGTTCTTC. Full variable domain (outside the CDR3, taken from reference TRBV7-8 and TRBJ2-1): GAGVSQSPRYKVAKRGQDVALRCDPISGHVSLFWYQQALGQGPEFLTYFQNEAQLDKSGLPSDRFFAERPEGSVSTLKIQRTQQEDSAVYLCASSSADTDEQFFGPGTRLTVL.

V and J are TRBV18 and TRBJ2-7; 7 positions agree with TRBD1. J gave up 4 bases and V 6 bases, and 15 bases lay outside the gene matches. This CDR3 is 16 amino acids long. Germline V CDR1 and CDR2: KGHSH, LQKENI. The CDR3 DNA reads TGTGCCAGCTCGCCTAGCCCGGGACAGTTTTCGTACGAGCAGTACTTC. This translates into CASSPSPGQFSYEQYF.

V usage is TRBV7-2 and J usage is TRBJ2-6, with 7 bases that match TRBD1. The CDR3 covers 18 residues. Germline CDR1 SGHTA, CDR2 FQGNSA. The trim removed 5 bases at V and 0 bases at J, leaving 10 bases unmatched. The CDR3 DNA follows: TGTGCCAGCAGCCGAGGGACAGCTTCCACCTCTGGGGCCAACGTCCTGACTTTC. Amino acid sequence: CASSRGTASTSGANVLTF.

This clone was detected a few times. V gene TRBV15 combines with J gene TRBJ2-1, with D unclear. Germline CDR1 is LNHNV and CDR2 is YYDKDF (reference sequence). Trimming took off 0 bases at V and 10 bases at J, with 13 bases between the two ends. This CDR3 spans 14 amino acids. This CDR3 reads CATSRDFRASEQFF. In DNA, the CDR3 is TGTGCCACCAGCAGAGATTTCCGTGCCTCCGAGCAGTTCTTC.

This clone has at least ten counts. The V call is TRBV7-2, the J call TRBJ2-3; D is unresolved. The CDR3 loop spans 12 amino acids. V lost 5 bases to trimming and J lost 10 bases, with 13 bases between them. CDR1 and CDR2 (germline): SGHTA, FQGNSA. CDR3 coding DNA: TGTGCCAGCAGCCTTAACTATGGTGCGCAGTATTTT. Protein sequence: CASSLNYGAQYF.

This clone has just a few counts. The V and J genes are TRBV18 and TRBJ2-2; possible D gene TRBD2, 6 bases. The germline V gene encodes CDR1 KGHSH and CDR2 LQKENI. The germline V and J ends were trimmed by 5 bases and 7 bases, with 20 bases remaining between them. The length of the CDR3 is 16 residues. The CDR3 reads CASSSTGGTRGGELFF. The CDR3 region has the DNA TGTGCCAGCTCATCCACGGGCGGGACGAGAGGCGGGGAGCTGTTTTTT.